Listed below are T cell receptor beta chains from one sample, sequenced in a study of T-cell memory formation after mild COVID-19. TCRdb ran MiXCR on the 5' RACE reads and lists one entry per CDR3 protein. The sample consists of 150,000 to 200,000 distinct CDR3 sequences, 11% of them appearing once. The sequencing sample was made of PBMCs or a T cell subset sorted from them (not recorded which). The receptors derive from a man younger than 35 who had mild COVID-19 (a few samples of this study predate the infection). Cell type and time point are not known. CDR3s include the opening cysteine and the closing phenylalanine or tryptophan. A D gene is named only where the DNA matches it firmly. Size values are once, few and many counts, or a class for expanded clones, and some rows have none.

cdr3_nt cdr3_aa v_call d_call clone_size j_call
TGCAGTGCTAGTCCGGGGGACAGGGGGGTCGAGCAGTTCTTC CSASPGDRGVEQFF TRBV20-1 TRBD1 few TRBJ2-1
TGCAGTGCCCAGAAGGACCAAGAGACCCAGTACTTC CSAQKDQETQYF TRBV20-1 NA many TRBJ2-5
TGTGCCAGCTCACCCGGGACAGGGGGGGATGACCAGTTCTTC CASSPGTGGDDQFF TRBV18 TRBD1 few TRBJ2-1
TGTGCCAGCAGTTTCGCGGGACAGAATGGCTACACCTTC CASSFAGQNGYTF TRBV12-3/TRBV12-4 TRBD1 few TRBJ1-2
TGTGCCAGCAGCTTATTTGGACTAGTAGGCAATGAGCAGTTCTTC CASSLFGLVGNEQFF TRBV7-2 TRBD2 NA TRBJ2-1
TGTGCCAGCAGTTTAGTTAGGTATGAGCAGTTCTTC CASSLVRYEQFF TRBV12-3/TRBV12-4 NA few TRBJ2-1
TGTGCCATCAGTGTCGGGCAGGAGGATGGCTACACCTTC CAISVGQEDGYTF TRBV10-3 NA NA TRBJ1-2
TGCGCCAGCATCCCGAGCGCCAGCACCGGGGAGCTGTTTTTT CASIPSASTGELFF TRBV5-1 NA few TRBJ2-2
TGTGCCAGCAGCGAGACAGGGGAACGGCTTTACGAGCAGTACTTC CASSETGERLYEQYF TRBV11-1 TRBD1 few TRBJ2-7
TGTGCCAGCAGCCTAACAAGGAACACTGAAGCTTTCTTT CASSLTRNTEAFF TRBV7-2 NA few TRBJ1-1
TGCGCCAGCAGCCTCCGACTAGCGGCTAGCACAGATACGCAGTATTTT CASSLRLAASTDTQYF TRBV5-1 TRBD2 many TRBJ2-3